A selection of T cell receptor beta chains follows, all from one sample in a study of cytomegalovirus exposure and HLA in healthy donors. TCRdb's table, derived via immunoSEQ multiplex PCR, lists solely in-frame clones and lacks some. The sample lists approximately 150,000 clones, roughly 75% occurring once. The sequenced sample was PBMCs. The receptors were gathered from a man younger than 30 in good health and CMV-seropositive. Each CDR3 is given with its conserved first and last residue. A D gene is named only where the DNA matches it firmly. Only part of the rows carry a size: once, few, many, or a class if the clone is expanded.

>TRBD1|TRBJ1-5|TRBV6-1|NA
TGTGCCAGCACGCCTACAGGGGAGGTTGATCAGCCCCAGCATTTT
CASTPTGEVDQPQHF
>NA|TRBJ2-2|TRBV6-5|NA
TGTGCCAGCAGTTCAACAGGGCTCAGGGAGCTGTTTTTT
CASSSTGLRELFF
>NA|TRBJ2-7|TRBV2|NA
TGTGCCAGCAGTGAATCAGAATCCTACGAGCAGTACTTC
CASSESESYEQYF
>TRBD2|TRBJ2-1|TRBV7-3|NA
TGTGCCAGCAGCCAAGGACTAGCGAAATACAATGAGCAGTTCTTC
CASSQGLAKYNEQFF
>NA|TRBJ1-2|TRBV29-1|NA
TGCAGCGTTGGGGGGGACTCCTATGGCTACACCTTC
CSVGGDSYGYTF
>NA|TRBJ1-1|TRBV29-1|NA
TGCAGCGTTGAGGTACAGCTGAACACTGAAGCTTTCTTT
CSVEVQLNTEAFF
>NA|TRBJ1-1|TRBV5-6|NA
TGTGCCAGCAGCTTGGAACGGGGAAACACTGAAGCTTTCTTT
CASSLERGNTEAFF
>NA|TRBJ1-5|TRBV28|few
TGTGCCAGCGGGGGGAGCCCTTATAGCAATCAGCCCCAGCATTTT
CASGGSPYSNQPQHF
>NA|TRBJ1-1|TRBV9|NA
TGTGCCAGCAGCGTAGACCAGGGATGGTACACTGAAGCTTTCTTT
CASSVDQGWYTEAFF
>TRBD1|TRBJ1-1|TRBV15|NA
TGTGCCACCAGCTGGGACAGGGGGCTGAACACTGAAGCTTTCTTT
CATSWDRGLNTEAFF
>NA|TRBJ1-5|TRBV4-2|few
TGTGCCAGCAGCCAAGATACGGAGTATAGCAATCAGCCCCAGCATTTT
CASSQDTEYSNQPQHF
>NA|TRBJ2-7|TRBV29-1|NA
TGCAGCGTTCGTGCGGGATGGTCCTACGAGCAGTACTTC
CSVRAGWSYEQYF
>NA|TRBJ2-4|TRBV5-1|NA
TGCGCCAGCAGCTTGGGCGCGGGGCCAAAAAACATTCAGTACTTC
CASSLGAGPKNIQYF
>TRBD2|TRBJ2-2|TRBV6-1|NA
TGTGCCAGCAGGCTACTAGCGGGAGACACCGGGGAGCTGTTTTTT
CASRLLAGDTGELFF